The sequence of this T cell receptor beta chain was determined in a study of molecular identifiers for immune sequencing clone quantification (dated by TCRdb to about 2018). Context from the whole study: In a replicate experiment, RNA from around 20,000 or 100,000 naive CD8 T cells was split into five aliquots, four of which were sequenced. The study was a methods study using CD8 T cells to benchmark molecular-identifier clustering-based TCR repertoire sequencing (MIDCIRS) and TCR RNA copy counting. Overall study results and their limits: Even against a background of about a million naive CD8 T cells, spiked-in Jurkat TCR RNA amounting to a single cell's worth was reported to be detectable. Spiked-in Jurkat TCR RNA (around eleven copies' worth), which is not part of the donor repertoire, was contained in the naive libraries. Without barcode sub-clustering, chimeric consensus sequences inflated TCR diversity; chimeras reached as high as 47%. Clones above 20 RNA copies held over 97% of molecules in CMV-specific effector cells but under 1% in naive cells. The sizes of highly expanded clones could end up underestimated when identical TCR molecules share a barcode. About 3 recovered TCR RNA copies per cell were obtained by modeling, versus roughly 9.1 by digital PCR, implying a capture efficiency of 25% to 30%.

From V the trimming removes 4 bases and from J it removes 3 bases, while the gene matches leave 9 bases of the junction unaccounted for. As encoded in the germline V gene (reference sequence), CDR1 is SEHNR while CDR2 is FQNEAQ. Spanning cysteine to phenylalanine, the CDR3 consists of 15 amino acids. Only the CDR3 portion is preserved as DNA: 45 bases, with reading frame beginning at the first base. Libraries of naive CD8 T cells were built from approximately 20,000 to 1,000,000 sorted cells, with 10%, 30% or 50% of the purified RNA used. Naive CD8 T cells, defined as CD8+CD4-CCR7+CD45RA+, were FACS-sorted into RLT Plus buffer on a BD FACSAria II. Detection sensitivity was tested by spiking Jurkat RNA equal to about 10 TCR copies' worth into samples containing roughly 19,000-1,000,000 naive CD8 T cells. Enrichment of CD8 T cells was done with RosetteSep CD8+ T Cell Enrichment Cocktail plus Ficoll-Paque, and ACK red cell lysis came afterward.

Library preparation used PCR. Sequencer: Illumina HiSeq 4000. Bulk TCR libraries were generated as previously described, with the TCR primers listed in Table S5 used. The Qiagen AllPrep DNA/RNA kit was used to purify total RNA. Before analysis, reads from multiple sequencing runs of one library were combined. Per the authors' processing: Reads were retained only if their TCR constant sequence matched exactly, and those retained reads were trimmed to 150 nt and grouped according to their 12-nt molecular barcodes. Reads in each barcode group were sub-clustered using a 15% Levenshtein threshold, and a quality-weighted consensus sequence was built for each RNA molecule. Non-functional sequences were excluded, and lower-count sequences lying one edit away from another sequence were also excluded. Based on a fit of two negative binomial distributions, barcode sub-clusters having less than 20% of the maximum read count were discarded. Using fastp at Q25 and MiXCR, TCRdb reprocessed the public reads and kept productive beta chains. Rows are combined by CDR3 protein, so each entry shows the most common genes and DNA. The V and J calls were determined by TCRdb, not by the authors. Across this sample there are hundreds of thousands of distinct CDR3 sequences, with about 20% seen only once. The ten largest make up around 0.86% of the sample.

This clonotype was observed many times. Which antigen it targets is not known. Base qualities are not provided; no much larger clone lies one nucleotide away. The rearranged segments are TRBV7-9 and TRBJ2-7, with 7 central nucleotides matching TRBD1. Specimen: naive CD8+ T cells from blood, with Jurkat cell RNA spiked in. Sample cell subset or site, as interpreted from the label and publication: FACS-sorted CD8+CD4-CCR7+CD45RA+ naive T cells. This receptor was obtained from a human donor in good health. Some libraries in this study had Jurkat cell RNA spiked in. The CDR3 region: CASSSAQGQLYEQYF. The nucleotide sequence reads as follows: TGTGCCAGCAGCTCCGCACAGGGACAGCTCTACGAGCAGTACTTC.